A single sample is the source of the 3 T cell receptor beta chains below, sequenced in a study of T cell responses to AZD1222 COVID-19 vaccine. Sequenced by immunoSEQ multiplex PCR; TCRdb stores in-frame clones only, minus some. The data contain fewer than 140,000 clones, less than 95% of them singletons. The sample consisted of peripheral blood, taken 28 days after the second AZD1222 dose. The source of these receptors is an adult who received the AZD1222 COVID-19 vaccine.

The chain recombines TRBV7-9 with TRBJ1-5; D is ambiguous. The CDR3 has 15 residues. V lost 5 bases to trimming and J lost 6 bases, with 17 bases between them. Germline values: CDR1 SEHNR, CDR2 FQNEAQ (reference sequence). The CDR3 region is CASSHGKGVGQPQHF. The CDR3, as DNA: TGTGCCAGCAGCCACGGAAAAGGAGTGGGTCAGCCCCAGCATTTT.

The chain has TRBV30 and TRBJ2-2; D gene unclear. Germline V lookup: CDR1 GTSNPN, CDR2 SVGIG (reference sequence). The CDR3 has 13 residues. Trimming took 0 bases from V and 6 from J, leaving 8 bases between them. CDR3 residues: CAWSVLGPGELFF. The CDR3 nucleotides are TGTGCCTGGAGTGTACTGGGTCCCGGGGAGCTGTTTTTT.

This clone was counted once. The CDR3 here is CASSPLGRSSYNEQFF. The CDR3 DNA sequence: TGTGCCAGCAGCCCCCTAGGGCGGAGCTCCTACAATGAGCAGTTCTTC. The chain carries TRBV9 and TRBJ2-1; D not certain. This CDR3 has 16 residues. V was cut by 4 bases and J by 0 bases, with 14 bases left in between. CDR1 is SGDLS and CDR2 is YYNGEE in the germline V gene.